A selection of T cell receptor beta chains follows, all from one sample in a study of long-term antiretroviral therapy in people with HIV. Profiling relied on immunoSEQ multiplex PCR, and the TCRdb table lists in-frame clones only, not all of them. The repertoire includes around 15,000 clones, approximately 94% of them detected once, and about 4.6% sits in the top ten. The sample was unsorted PBMCs, taken approximately 6.4 years after starting antiretroviral therapy. The receptors were gathered from a woman aged 45-65 years with HIV. CDR3s include the opening cysteine and the closing phenylalanine or tryptophan. The order of the fields is clone size, J gene, V gene, D gene, CDR3 DNA, CDR3 protein. A D gene is named only where the DNA matches it firmly. Clone size is not always given. Where it is, it says once, few, many or a class for expanded clones.

clone_size: .
j_call: TRBJ2-7
v_call: TRBV7-2
d_call: .
cdr3_nt: TGTGCCAGCAGCTTAGCCCGTCGTGAGGGCCCATTTAAAGCTGGCTACGAGCAGTACTTC
cdr3_aa: CASSLARREGPFKAGYEQYF

clone_size: .
j_call: TRBJ2-5
v_call: TRBV5-1
d_call: .
cdr3_nt: TGCGCCAGCAGCTTGGGCGTCAGAAGGGTGGGAGAGACCCAGTACTTC
cdr3_aa: CASSLGVRRVGETQYF

clone_size: .
j_call: TRBJ2-7
v_call: TRBV7-2
d_call: TRBD1
cdr3_nt: TGTGCCAGCAGCTCACAGGGGGCGTCTTACGAGCAGTACTTC
cdr3_aa: CASSSQGASYEQYF

clone_size: .
j_call: TRBJ1-2
v_call: TRBV7-8
d_call: .
cdr3_nt: TGTGCCAGCAGCTTAGGGGGGCCCAGAGGCTACACCTTC
cdr3_aa: CASSLGGPRGYTF

clone_size: once
j_call: TRBJ2-1
v_call: TRBV27
d_call: TRBD2
cdr3_nt: TGTGCCAGCAGCCGAACACCAGACGGACTAGCGGGTAATGAGCAGTTCTTC
cdr3_aa: CASSRTPDGLAGNEQFF

clone_size: .
j_call: TRBJ2-3
v_call: TRBV5-4
d_call: TRBD2
cdr3_nt: TGTGCCAGCAGCTTGGAACTAGCGAACGCAGATACGCAGTATTTT
cdr3_aa: CASSLELANADTQYF

clone_size: .
j_call: TRBJ1-1
v_call: TRBV28
d_call: .
cdr3_nt: TGTGCCAGCAGCCAAGGACCCATCAAGGGTTTCTTT
cdr3_aa: CASSQGPIKGFF

clone_size: .
j_call: TRBJ2-7
v_call: TRBV5-1
d_call: TRBD2
cdr3_nt: TGCGCCAGCAGCTCCCATAGGCGGCACGGGAGGTCCTACGAGCAGTACTTC
cdr3_aa: CASSSHRRHGRSYEQYF

clone_size: .
j_call: TRBJ2-5
v_call: TRBV18
d_call: .
cdr3_nt: TGTGCCAGCTCAGCGCTAGAACAAGAGACCCAGTACTTC
cdr3_aa: CASSALEQETQYF

clone_size: .
j_call: TRBJ2-7
v_call: TRBV7-2
d_call: .
cdr3_nt: TGTGCCAGCAGCCCGGGGCAGGGCCCCTACGAGCAGTACTTC
cdr3_aa: CASSPGQGPYEQYF

clone_size: .
j_call: TRBJ2-3
v_call: TRBV19
d_call: .
cdr3_nt: TGTGCCAGTACGAGCGTAGATACGCAGTATTTT
cdr3_aa: CASTSVDTQYF

clone_size: .
j_call: TRBJ1-2
v_call: TRBV6-1
d_call: .
cdr3_nt: TGTGCCAGCAGTGGTAGGGGTCGAGGGGGTGGCTACACCTTC
cdr3_aa: CASSGRGRGGGYTF

clone_size: once
j_call: TRBJ2-2
v_call: TRBV4-2
d_call: .
cdr3_nt: TGTGCCAGCAGCCGGGAAGGTCCTAGCGCCAACACCGGGGAGCTGTTTTTT
cdr3_aa: CASSREGPSANTGELFF

clone_size: .
j_call: TRBJ2-3
v_call: TRBV13
d_call: .
cdr3_nt: TGTGCCAGCAGCCTGAGCACAGATACGCAGTATTTT
cdr3_aa: CASSLSTDTQYF

clone_size: .
j_call: TRBJ1-2
v_call: TRBV5-1
d_call: .
cdr3_nt: TGCGCCAGCAGCCCCACCACAGCTAACTATGGCTACACCTTC
cdr3_aa: CASSPTTANYGYTF

clone_size: once
j_call: TRBJ1-2
v_call: TRBV30
d_call: .
cdr3_nt: TGTGCCTGTAAGAAGGCAGGTCTAATCTATGGCTACACCTTC
cdr3_aa: CACKKAGLIYGYTF

clone_size: .
j_call: TRBJ2-4
v_call: TRBV2
d_call: .
cdr3_nt: TGTGCCAGCAGTGAGCTTGGAAACATTCAGTACTTC
cdr3_aa: CASSELGNIQYF

clone_size: .
j_call: TRBJ2-7
v_call: TRBV11-1
d_call: .
cdr3_nt: TGTGCCAGCCCGAAAGGGGACAGAGGGGGGGAGCAGTACTTC
cdr3_aa: CASPKGDRGGEQYF

clone_size: .
j_call: TRBJ1-1
v_call: TRBV18
d_call: TRBD1
cdr3_nt: TGTGCCAGCTCACCTCCGGGGACAGCTTTGAACACTGAAGCTTTCTTT
cdr3_aa: CASSPPGTALNTEAFF

clone_size: .
j_call: TRBJ1-1
v_call: TRBV18
d_call: .
cdr3_nt: TGTGCCAGCTCACCACCGGGGCAACCGAACACTGAAGCTTTCTTT
cdr3_aa: CASSPPGQPNTEAFF

clone_size: .
j_call: TRBJ2-5
v_call: TRBV5-5
d_call: TRBD2
cdr3_nt: TGTGCCAGCAGCTTGGTGGACGCTAGCGGGAGTGCAGAGACCCAGTACTTC
cdr3_aa: CASSLVDASGSAETQYF

clone_size: .
j_call: TRBJ2-3
v_call: TRBV7-6
d_call: TRBD2
cdr3_nt: TGTGCCAGCAGCTTAGGGTCTAGCGGGGGAGATACGCAGTATTTT
cdr3_aa: CASSLGSSGGDTQYF

clone_size: .
j_call: TRBJ1-5
v_call: TRBV5-6
d_call: TRBD1
cdr3_nt: TGTGCCAGCATGAAGCAGGGGGCAACGCCCCAGCATTTT
cdr3_aa: CASMKQGATPQHF

clone_size: .
j_call: TRBJ2-3
v_call: TRBV5-1
d_call: TRBD2
cdr3_nt: TGCGCCAGCCGATTGACTAGCGAGGGGACAGATACGCAGTATTTT
cdr3_aa: CASRLTSEGTDTQYF

clone_size: .
j_call: TRBJ2-7
v_call: TRBV6-5
d_call: .
cdr3_nt: TGTGCCAGCAGTAGGACGGAAACCTACGAGCAGTACTTC
cdr3_aa: CASSRTETYEQYF

clone_size: .
j_call: TRBJ1-1
v_call: TRBV7-3
d_call: .
cdr3_nt: TGTGCCAGCAGCCCCGAACCCCCTAACGCTGAAGCTTTCTTT
cdr3_aa: CASSPEPPNAEAFF

clone_size: .
j_call: TRBJ2-2
v_call: TRBV28
d_call: .
cdr3_nt: TGTGCCAGCAGTTTAGCGAGGGATCTAAGCGGGGAGCTGTTTTTT
cdr3_aa: CASSLARDLSGELFF

clone_size: .
j_call: TRBJ2-5
v_call: TRBV19
d_call: TRBD2
cdr3_nt: TGTGCCAGTAGCGCCGGGACTAGAGGCCAAGAGACCCAGTACTTC
cdr3_aa: CASSAGTRGQETQYF

clone_size: .
j_call: TRBJ2-7
v_call: TRBV9
d_call: TRBD2
cdr3_nt: TGTGCCAGCAGCGTCGGGGGGCTAGCGGGACTTTACGAGCAGTACTTC
cdr3_aa: CASSVGGLAGLYEQYF

clone_size: .
j_call: TRBJ2-5
v_call: TRBV10-3
d_call: .
cdr3_nt: TGTGCCATCAGGACAGACTCAGATACGACCCAGTACTTC
cdr3_aa: CAIRTDSDTTQYF

clone_size: .
j_call: TRBJ1-4
v_call: TRBV25-1
d_call: .
cdr3_nt: TGTGCCAGCAGTGAACGGGCTAATGAAAAACTGTTTTTT
cdr3_aa: CASSERANEKLFF

clone_size: .
j_call: TRBJ2-7
v_call: TRBV6-5
d_call: .
cdr3_nt: TGTGCCAGCAGTACTCAAGCCCAGGGAAAGCAGTACTTC
cdr3_aa: CASSTQAQGKQYF

clone_size: .
j_call: TRBJ1-5
v_call: TRBV7-9
d_call: .
cdr3_nt: TGTGCCAGCAGCTTATGGGGCGGTCAGCCCCAGCATTTT
cdr3_aa: CASSLWGGQPQHF

clone_size: .
j_call: TRBJ2-1
v_call: TRBV6-5
d_call: TRBD1
cdr3_nt: TGTGCCAGCAGTTACATGGACAGGGGGCGCATAGAGCAGTTCTTC
cdr3_aa: CASSYMDRGRIEQFF

clone_size: .
j_call: TRBJ2-3
v_call: TRBV6-5
d_call: .
cdr3_nt: TGTGCCAGCAGTTACTCTGGGGGGTTCACAGATACGCAGTATTTT
cdr3_aa: CASSYSGGFTDTQYF

clone_size: .
j_call: TRBJ1-2
v_call: TRBV6-1
d_call: .
cdr3_nt: TGTGCCAGCAGTGAAGGTCCTCGAAACTATGGCTACACCTTC
cdr3_aa: CASSEGPRNYGYTF

clone_size: .
j_call: TRBJ2-7
v_call: TRBV7-2
d_call: .
cdr3_nt: TGTGCCAGCAGCTTAAGTTGGAGCGAGCAGTACTTC
cdr3_aa: CASSLSWSEQYF

clone_size: .
j_call: TRBJ2-1
v_call: TRBV4-2
d_call: TRBD2
cdr3_nt: TGTGCCAGCAGCCAAGAAATGGGGCGGGAGGCCTACAATGAGCAGTTCTTC
cdr3_aa: CASSQEMGREAYNEQFF

clone_size: .
j_call: TRBJ1-5
v_call: TRBV27
d_call: TRBD1
cdr3_nt: TGTGCCAGCAGTCTAACAGGGGGCCAGAATCAGCCCCAGCATTTT
cdr3_aa: CASSLTGGQNQPQHF

clone_size: .
j_call: TRBJ1-2
v_call: TRBV13
d_call: .
cdr3_nt: TGTGCCAGCAGCCCTACCCTTACAGCTAACTATGGCTACACCTTC
cdr3_aa: CASSPTLTANYGYTF

clone_size: .
j_call: TRBJ2-2
v_call: TRBV6-1
d_call: TRBD2
cdr3_nt: TGTGCCAGCAGTGAATTGTCTAGCGGGCCCACCGGGGAGCTGTTTTTT
cdr3_aa: CASSELSSGPTGELFF

clone_size: .
j_call: TRBJ2-3
v_call: TRBV10-3
d_call: TRBD2
cdr3_nt: TGTGCCATCAGTGGATCTAGCGGGAGTAGTAACACAGATACGCAGTATTTT
cdr3_aa: CAISGSSGSSNTDTQYF

clone_size: .
j_call: TRBJ1-4
v_call: TRBV27
d_call: .
cdr3_nt: TGTGCCAGCAGTTTGGTAGGGAATGAAAAACTGTTTTTT
cdr3_aa: CASSLVGNEKLFF

clone_size: .
j_call: TRBJ2-3
v_call: TRBV4-1
d_call: .
cdr3_nt: TGCGCCAGCAGCCTTCGACTGCTTTGGGGAGATACGCAGTATTTT
cdr3_aa: CASSLRLLWGDTQYF

clone_size: once
j_call: TRBJ2-5
v_call: TRBV19
d_call: .
cdr3_nt: TGTGCCAGTAGTATTTCCGGGGAAGAGACCCAGTACTTC
cdr3_aa: CASSISGEETQYF

clone_size: .
j_call: TRBJ1-2
v_call: TRBV6-5
d_call: .
cdr3_nt: TGTGCCAGCAGGCCACCGGCTGTGAATGGCTACACCTTC
cdr3_aa: CASRPPAVNGYTF

clone_size: .
j_call: TRBJ1-5
v_call: TRBV10-3
d_call: TRBD1
cdr3_nt: TGTGCCATCAGTGAGTCGGGACAGGGGGTTCAGCCCCAGCATTTT
cdr3_aa: CAISESGQGVQPQHF

clone_size: .
j_call: TRBJ1-1
v_call: TRBV11-2
d_call: .
cdr3_nt: TGTGCCAGCAGCCCCCAGGCAGGCGGAAACACTGAAGCTTTCTTT
cdr3_aa: CASSPQAGGNTEAFF

clone_size: .
j_call: TRBJ2-1
v_call: TRBV6-5
d_call: TRBD1
cdr3_nt: TGTGCCAGCAGTTACTCGACAGGGGGCTGGGAGCAGTTCTTC
cdr3_aa: CASSYSTGGWEQFF

clone_size: .
j_call: TRBJ2-1
v_call: TRBV6-4
d_call: .
cdr3_nt: TGTGCCAGCAGTGAGAGGGGCGACGGGCGGCAGTTCTTC
cdr3_aa: CASSERGDGRQFF

clone_size: .
j_call: TRBJ2-4
v_call: TRBV7-2
d_call: .
cdr3_nt: TGTGCCAGCAGCTTATACGACATTCAGTACTTC
cdr3_aa: CASSLYDIQYF

clone_size: .
j_call: TRBJ1-5
v_call: TRBV21-1
d_call: .
cdr3_nt: TGTGCCAGCAAGTATAGCTATCAGCCCCAGCATTTT
cdr3_aa: CASKYSYQPQHF

clone_size: .
j_call: TRBJ2-1
v_call: TRBV9
d_call: TRBD2
cdr3_nt: TGTGCCAGCAGCAAGGGACTAGCGGGAGTTTACAATGAGCAGTTCTTC
cdr3_aa: CASSKGLAGVYNEQFF

clone_size: .
j_call: TRBJ2-1
v_call: TRBV11-2
d_call: .
cdr3_nt: TGTGCCAGCAGCTTAGATGGGGGAGGCTACAATGAGCAGTTCTTC
cdr3_aa: CASSLDGGGYNEQFF

clone_size: .
j_call: TRBJ2-3
v_call: TRBV25-1
d_call: TRBD1
cdr3_nt: TGTGCCAGCAGCCTACAGGGGACAGATACGCAGTATTTT
cdr3_aa: CASSLQGTDTQYF